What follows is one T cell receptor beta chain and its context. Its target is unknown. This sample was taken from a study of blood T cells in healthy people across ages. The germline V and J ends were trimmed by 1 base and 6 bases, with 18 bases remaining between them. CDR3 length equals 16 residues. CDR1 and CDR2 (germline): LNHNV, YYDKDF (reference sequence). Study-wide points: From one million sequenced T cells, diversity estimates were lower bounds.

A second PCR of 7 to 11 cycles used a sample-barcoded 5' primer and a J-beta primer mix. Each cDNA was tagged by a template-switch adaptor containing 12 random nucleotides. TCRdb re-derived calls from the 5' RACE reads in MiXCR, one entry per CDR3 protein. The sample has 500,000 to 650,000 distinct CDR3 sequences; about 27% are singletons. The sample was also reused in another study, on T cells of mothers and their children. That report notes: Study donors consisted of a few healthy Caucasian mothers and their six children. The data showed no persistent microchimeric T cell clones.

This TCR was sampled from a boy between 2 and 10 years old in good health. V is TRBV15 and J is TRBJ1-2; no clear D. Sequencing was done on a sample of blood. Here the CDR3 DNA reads TGTGCCACCAGCAGAGCCCCTTTCCGAACAATCGATGGCTACACCTTC. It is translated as CATSRAPFRTIDGYTF.